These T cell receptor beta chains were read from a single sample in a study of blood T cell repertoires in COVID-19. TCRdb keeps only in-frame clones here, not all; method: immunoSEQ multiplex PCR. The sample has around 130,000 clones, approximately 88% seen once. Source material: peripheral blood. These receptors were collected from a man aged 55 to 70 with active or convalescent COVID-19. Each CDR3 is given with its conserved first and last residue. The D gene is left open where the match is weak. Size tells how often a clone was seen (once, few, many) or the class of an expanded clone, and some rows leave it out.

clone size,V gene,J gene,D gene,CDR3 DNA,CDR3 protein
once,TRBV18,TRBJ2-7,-,TGTGCCAGCTCACCAGGTACTACCTACGAGCAGTACTTC,CASSPGTTYEQYF
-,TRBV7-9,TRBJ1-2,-,TGTGCCAGCAGCTCGCGACAGGCCAACTATGGCTACACCTTC,CASSSRQANYGYTF
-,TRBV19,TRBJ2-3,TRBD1,TGTGCCAGTAGTCACCCGACAGGGCCTCTTCCGAGCACGCAGTATTTT,CASSHPTGPLPSTQYF
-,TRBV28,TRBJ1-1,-,TGTGCCAGCAGTTTGAGACAGGTGAGCACTGAAGCTTTCTTT,CASSLRQVSTEAFF
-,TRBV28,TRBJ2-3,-,TGTGCCAGCAGCCAAATTAGCACAGATACGCAGTATTTT,CASSQISTDTQYF
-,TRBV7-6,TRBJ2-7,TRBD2,TGTGCCAGCAGCTTTAGGACTAGCCCTTCCTACGAGCAGTACTTC,CASSFRTSPSYEQYF
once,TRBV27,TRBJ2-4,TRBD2,TGTGCCAGCAGTGGGGGCGGGACTAGCGGGAGTAGGGCCAAAAACATTCAGTACTTC,CASSGGGTSGSRAKNIQYF
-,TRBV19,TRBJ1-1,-,TGTGCCAGTAGTATAGGTGACATGAACACTGAAGCTTTCTTT,CASSIGDMNTEAFF
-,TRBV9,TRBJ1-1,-,TGTGCCAGCAGCGTAGGTCACATGAACACTGAAGCTTTCTTT,CASSVGHMNTEAFF
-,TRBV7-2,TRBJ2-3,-,TGTGCCAGCAGCCCCCGAAAACAGGGCGGCACAGATACGCAGTATTTT,CASSPRKQGGTDTQYF
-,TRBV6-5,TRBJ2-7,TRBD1,TGTGCCAGCAGCTACGACAGGGGGCAGGATAAGCAGTACTTC,CASSYDRGQDKQYF
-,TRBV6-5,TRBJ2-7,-,TGTGCCAGCAGCTACGGGGGACTGGCATCCTACGAGCAGTACTTC,CASSYGGLASYEQYF
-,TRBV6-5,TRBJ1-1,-,TGTGCCAGCAGCTATACCTACCCTAGGGGGACTGAAGCTTTCTTT,CASSYTYPRGTEAFF
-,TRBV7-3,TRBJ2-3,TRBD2,TGTGCCAGCAGCCGAGGTACGAGCGGGAGTGGCACAGATACGCAGTATTTT,CASSRGTSGSGTDTQYF
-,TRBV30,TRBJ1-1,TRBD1,TGTGCCTGGAGTGCCCTGGGACAGGCCTCCACTGAAGCTTTCTTT,CAWSALGQASTEAFF
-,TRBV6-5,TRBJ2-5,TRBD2,TGTGCCAGCAGTTACTCGACTAGCGGACAAGAGACCCAGTACTTC,CASSYSTSGQETQYF
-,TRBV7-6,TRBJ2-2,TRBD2,TGTGCCAGCAGCTTAGAGGTAGCGGGGACCACCGGGGAGCTGTTTTTT,CASSLEVAGTTGELFF
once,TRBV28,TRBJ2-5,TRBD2,TGTGCCAGCAGGCTAGCGGGGGAGGAGACCCAGTACTTC,CASRLAGEETQYF
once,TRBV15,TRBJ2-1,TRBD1,TGTGTCACCAGCAGGTCACCGGGACAGGACTTCTACAATGAGCAGTTCTTC,CVTSRSPGQDFYNEQFF
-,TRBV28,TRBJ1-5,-,TGTGCCAGCAGCCCTCCGGGAAGCAATCAGCCCCAGCATTTT,CASSPPGSNQPQHF
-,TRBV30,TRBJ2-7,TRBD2,TGTGCCTGGACTACCGCCAGGGCTAGCGGGGAGTACTACGAGCAGTACTTC,CAWTTARASGEYYEQYF
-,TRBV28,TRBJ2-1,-,TGTGCCAGCAGTTTAAAGGCAGGGGACCATGAGCAGTTCTTC,CASSLKAGDHEQFF
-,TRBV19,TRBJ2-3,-,TGTGCCAGTAGTATGGGGCGCGCTAGCACAGATACGCAGTATTTT,CASSMGRASTDTQYF
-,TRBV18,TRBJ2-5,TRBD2,TGTGCCAGCTCACCATCCTCCGGGACTAGCGGGAGTGGGGAGACCCAGTACTTC,CASSPSSGTSGSGETQYF
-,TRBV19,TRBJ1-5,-,TGTGCCAGTAGGGGGAGGCAGGGCAATCAGCCCCAGCATTTT,CASRGRQGNQPQHF
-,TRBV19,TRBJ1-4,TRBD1,TGTGCCAGTAGCGGACAGGGTCTAACTAATGAAAAACTGTTTTTT,CASSGQGLTNEKLFF
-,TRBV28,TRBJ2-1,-,TGTGCCAGCAGTTTAGGGCTAGCAGATGAGCAGTTCTTC,CASSLGLADEQFF
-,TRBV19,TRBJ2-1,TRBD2,TGTGCCAGTAAAGGGGCTAGCGGGAGGCAAAATGAGCAGTTCTTC,CASKGASGRQNEQFF